A selection of T cell receptor beta chains follows, all from one sample in a study of shared T cell receptors in the human thymus. Produced via immunoSEQ multiplex PCR; TCRdb's table is partial and in-frame only. The profile shows 720,000 or so clones, approximately 83% of them singletons. These same records also appear under a second study, on human thymus T cells.

Material for sequencing was thymocytes. Source of these receptors: a girl in the first two years of life with a congenital heart defect. CDR3s leave out the opening cysteine and the closing phenylalanine or tryptophan. Size values are once, few and many counts, or a class for expanded clones, and some rows have none.

clone_size j_call v_call cdr3_aa
NA TRBJ2-1 TRBV7-6 ASSFLASYNEQF
NA TRBJ1-6 TRBV2 ASSVAGQGDVLNSPLH
NA TRBJ2-7 TRBV7-2 ASSSGTPATYEQY
NA TRBJ2-7 TRBV28 ASRQPPTGRPYEQY
NA TRBJ1-2 TRBV4-1 ASSHTGGGGYT
NA TRBJ1-1 TRBV19 ASSRRDRAMNTEAF
NA TRBJ1-4 TRBV7-9 ASSLSSGFGEKLF
NA TRBJ1-4 TRBV20-1 SARVGEKLF
NA TRBJ1-1 TRBV5-1 ASSVLQGSTEAF
NA TRBJ2-1 TRBV4-1 ASSQALSRAIRYPEQF
NA TRBJ1-2 TRBV9 ASSGRVGGYT
NA TRBJ2-1 TRBV7-2 ASSLQGLNYNEQF
NA TRBJ2-1 TRBV7-6 ASSLKPIYNEQF
NA TRBJ1-1 TRBV11-2 ASSLDFVDRRDRDCTEAF
NA TRBJ1-4 TRBV25-1 ASSGQTGGNEKLF
NA TRBJ2-1 TRBV7-9 ASSRQGMMKNEQF
NA TRBJ1-1 TRBV12-5 ASGLDSTGGHYEAF
once TRBJ2-5 TRBV20-1 SAGETQY
NA TRBJ1-5 TRBV7-2 ASSPVVRGFDQPQH
NA TRBJ1-2 TRBV13 ASSHRDLDSSHYGYT
NA TRBJ1-4 TRBV14 ASSPQGTNEKLF
NA TRBJ2-2 TRBV15 ATSRGTGLNTGELF
NA TRBJ2-1 TRBV10-3 AISVPGLAGGPGNEQF
NA TRBJ1-2 TRBV18 ASSEKDRVADYGYT
NA TRBJ1-6 TRBV7-9 ASSLEGGQDNSPLH
NA TRBJ1-5 TRBV4-3 ASSQDIGRGNQPQH
NA TRBJ1-2 TRBV7-9 ASSLGTGVPYGYT
NA TRBJ1-2 TRBV5-6 ASSLGRARSNYGYT
NA TRBJ2-5 TRBV4-1 ASSQVGWGPGDSGGSQETQY
NA TRBJ1-4 TRBV5-1 ASSMTGRLWGEKLF
NA TRBJ1-5 TRBV6-6 ASSYLGGGNQPQH
few TRBJ2-1 TRBV6-1 ASSDTPDRVGINNEQF
NA TRBJ1-1 TRBV7-9 VSSLVRGRTEAF
NA TRBJ2-7 TRBV30 AWRDTLKTSGVEQY
NA TRBJ1-1 TRBV19 ASSIDGRGNEAF
NA TRBJ1-1 TRBV19 ASSRNRGGTEAF
NA TRBJ2-3 TRBV27 ASRTDRVMDTQY
NA TRBJ1-3 TRBV9 ASSSGTGSGNTIY
once TRBJ1-1 TRBV5-1 ASSLGRGGWDTEAF
once TRBJ1-1 TRBV5-1 ASSVQPDRANTEAF
NA TRBJ2-1 TRBV4-3 ASSYGGGEQF
NA TRBJ2-5 TRBV25-1 ASSEFLENFQETQY
NA TRBJ1-2 TRBV4-1 ASSQRGRTASDYGYT
NA TRBJ2-2 TRBV6-6 ASRDSRKLF
NA TRBJ2-1 TRBV15 ATSRERGAGNEQF
NA TRBJ1-5 TRBV4-1 ASSQDIYSGPRDSNQPQH
few TRBJ1-2 TRBV7-9 ASSLDSTGRIVSYGYT
NA TRBJ2-5 TRBV2 ASSGASGKETQY
NA TRBJ2-7 TRBV9 ASSVGAGKQQPYEQY
NA TRBJ1-1 TRBV20-1 SACRDREAF